The rows below give T cell receptor beta chains drawn from one sample of a study of T cells in Graves' hyperthyroidism and ophthalmopathy. MiXCR, applied by TCRdb to the multiplex PCR reads, yields one record per CDR3 protein. The table shows nearly 600,000 distinct CDR3 sequences, with approximately 15% occurring only once. The sample was blood. These receptors were obtained from a woman aged 18-30 years with Graves' ophthalmopathy. CDR3s include the opening cysteine and the closing phenylalanine or tryptophan. Fields, in order: CDR3 protein, CDR3 DNA, J gene, clone size, D gene, V gene. D genes are given only for firm matches. Clone size is shown for a subset of rows, as once, few, many or a class of expanded clone.

cdr3_aa: CASSPAGKGTEAFF; cdr3_nt: TGTGCCAGCAGTCCTGCGGGGAAGGGCACTGAAGCTTTCTTT; j_call: TRBJ1-1; clone_size: many; d_call: -; v_call: TRBV12-3/TRBV12-4
cdr3_aa: CASRTSGRLWGYNEQFF; cdr3_nt: TGTGCCAGCAGGACTAGCGGGAGACTTTGGGGATACAATGAGCAGTTCTTC; j_call: TRBJ2-1; clone_size: many; d_call: TRBD2; v_call: TRBV6-2/TRBV6-3
cdr3_aa: CASSLEGGSGETQYF; cdr3_nt: TGTGCCAGCAGTTTAGAAGGCGGGAGTGGGGAGACCCAGTACTTC; j_call: TRBJ2-5; clone_size: -; d_call: TRBD2; v_call: TRBV12-3/TRBV12-4
cdr3_aa: CASSTGTGVADTQYF; cdr3_nt: TGTGCCAGCAGCACAGGGACAGGGGTCGCAGATACGCAGTATTTT; j_call: TRBJ2-3; clone_size: few; d_call: TRBD1; v_call: TRBV6-1
cdr3_aa: CASSMRGLTDTQYF; cdr3_nt: TGTGCCAGCAGCATGAGGGGGCTCACAGATACGCAGTATTTT; j_call: TRBJ2-3; clone_size: -; d_call: TRBD1; v_call: TRBV7-9
cdr3_aa: CASSFTEGETQYF; cdr3_nt: TGTGCCAGCAGTTTTACGGAGGGAGAGACCCAGTACTTC; j_call: TRBJ2-5; clone_size: few; d_call: -; v_call: TRBV12-3/TRBV12-4
cdr3_aa: CASGLGGYEQYF; cdr3_nt: TGTGCTAGTGGTTTGGGTGGCTACGAGCAGTACTTC; j_call: TRBJ2-7; clone_size: many; d_call: -; v_call: TRBV12-5
cdr3_aa: CASSVILSGVNTEAFF; cdr3_nt: TGTGCCAGCAGCGTAATCCTTTCGGGTGTGAACACTGAAGCTTTCTTT; j_call: TRBJ1-1; clone_size: few; d_call: -; v_call: TRBV9
cdr3_aa: CAWSLGQGRQPQHF; cdr3_nt: TGTGCCTGGAGTCTCGGACAGGGAAGGCAGCCCCAGCATTTT; j_call: TRBJ1-5; clone_size: once; d_call: TRBD1; v_call: TRBV30
cdr3_aa: CASSERGTGTYNEQFF; cdr3_nt: TGTGCCAGCAGTGAACGGGGGACAGGGACATACAATGAGCAGTTCTTC; j_call: TRBJ2-1; clone_size: few; d_call: TRBD1; v_call: TRBV6-1
cdr3_aa: CASSLGPGVQEVRGEQYF; cdr3_nt: TGCGCCAGCAGTTTGGGGCCTGGCGTACAAGAGGTACGCGGCGAGCAGTACTTC; j_call: TRBJ2-7; clone_size: -; d_call: -; v_call: TRBV5-1
cdr3_aa: CASIGRPGTEAFF; cdr3_nt: TGTGCCAGCATTGGACGGCCGGGCACTGAAGCTTTCTTT; j_call: TRBJ1-1; clone_size: many; d_call: -; v_call: TRBV2
cdr3_aa: CASSLVRANVLTF; cdr3_nt: TGTGCCAGCAGCTTAGTGAGGGCCAACGTCCTGACTTTC; j_call: TRBJ2-6; clone_size: few; d_call: -; v_call: TRBV7-8
cdr3_aa: CASSQGHTSNYGYTF; cdr3_nt: TGCGCCAGCAGCCAAGGTCATACCTCTAACTATGGCTACACCTTC; j_call: TRBJ1-2; clone_size: few; d_call: -; v_call: TRBV4-3
cdr3_aa: CASSLAAGQGVVEQYF; cdr3_nt: TGTGCCAGCAGCCTCGCCGCAGGACAGGGGGTAGTCGAGCAGTACTTC; j_call: TRBJ2-7; clone_size: many; d_call: TRBD1; v_call: TRBV5-8
cdr3_aa: CASSLSWGLSDTQYF; cdr3_nt: TGTGCCAGCAGTTTATCGTGGGGGCTGTCAGATACGCAGTATTTT; j_call: TRBJ2-3; clone_size: -; d_call: -; v_call: TRBV27
cdr3_aa: CATSDFIRGTRNEQFF; cdr3_nt: TGTGCCACCAGTGATTTCATCAGGGGGACGCGGAATGAGCAGTTCTTC; j_call: TRBJ2-1; clone_size: many; d_call: TRBD1; v_call: TRBV24-1
cdr3_aa: CASSIFADTQYF; cdr3_nt: TGTGCCAGCAGCATATTTGCAGATACGCAGTATTTT; j_call: TRBJ2-3; clone_size: many; d_call: -; v_call: TRBV7-2
cdr3_aa: CASSYQEMNTEAFF; cdr3_nt: TGTGCCAGCAGCTACCAGGAGATGAACACTGAAGCTTTCTTT; j_call: TRBJ1-1; clone_size: many; d_call: -; v_call: TRBV9
cdr3_aa: CASSQRVDSYEQYF; cdr3_nt: TGTGCCAGCAGTCAGCGAGTGGACAGCTACGAGCAGTACTTC; j_call: TRBJ2-7; clone_size: -; d_call: -; v_call: TRBV6-1
cdr3_aa: CASSGAGTAGNTIYF; cdr3_nt: TGTGCCAGCAGCGGGGCCGGGACAGCCGGAAACACCATATATTTT; j_call: TRBJ1-3; clone_size: -; d_call: TRBD1; v_call: TRBV9
cdr3_aa: CATSDRITGGYTF; cdr3_nt: TGTGCCACCAGTGACCGTATAACAGGGGGCTACACCTTC; j_call: TRBJ1-2; clone_size: many; d_call: -; v_call: TRBV24-1
cdr3_aa: CAWDSGLLSSYEQYF; cdr3_nt: TGTGCCTGGGATTCGGGACTCTTAAGCTCCTACGAGCAGTACTTC; j_call: TRBJ2-7; clone_size: many; d_call: -; v_call: TRBV30
cdr3_aa: CASSLGRWGANSPLHF; cdr3_nt: TGTGCCAGCAGTTTGGGACGATGGGGGGCCAATTCACCCCTCCACTTT; j_call: TRBJ1-6; clone_size: -; d_call: -; v_call: TRBV27
cdr3_aa: CASSLTSANTQYF; cdr3_nt: TGTGCCAGCAGCTTGACTAGCGCGAATACGCAGTATTTT; j_call: TRBJ2-3; clone_size: many; d_call: TRBD2; v_call: TRBV6-1
cdr3_aa: CASSYQTGYGYTF; cdr3_nt: TGTGCCAGCAGTTACCAGACAGGGTATGGCTACACCTTC; j_call: TRBJ1-2; clone_size: many; d_call: TRBD1; v_call: TRBV27
cdr3_aa: CASSRQDGNIQYF; cdr3_nt: TGTGCCAGCAGCCGACAGGACGGAAACATTCAGTACTTC; j_call: TRBJ2-4; clone_size: many; d_call: -; v_call: TRBV7-2
cdr3_aa: CASSPVSTGELFF; cdr3_nt: TGTGCCAGCAGCCCGGTCAGCACCGGGGAGCTGTTTTTT; j_call: TRBJ2-2; clone_size: few; d_call: -; v_call: TRBV6-2/TRBV6-3
cdr3_aa: CATSGGRAQETQYF; cdr3_nt: TGTGCCACCAGTGGGGGCAGGGCACAAGAGACCCAGTACTTC; j_call: TRBJ2-5; clone_size: -; d_call: -; v_call: TRBV24-1
cdr3_aa: CASSLEGSGANVLTF; cdr3_nt: TGTGCCAGCAGCTTAGAAGGGTCTGGGGCCAACGTCCTGACTTTC; j_call: TRBJ2-6; clone_size: many; d_call: -; v_call: TRBV11-1
cdr3_aa: CSAQEGPMNTEAFF; cdr3_nt: TGCAGCGCCCAAGAGGGACCAATGAACACTGAAGCTTTCTTT; j_call: TRBJ1-1; clone_size: many; d_call: -; v_call: TRBV29-1
cdr3_aa: CSARLSTGIVYEQYF; cdr3_nt: TGCAGTGCCCGACTATCAACGGGGATCGTCTACGAGCAGTACTTC; j_call: TRBJ2-7; clone_size: many; d_call: -; v_call: TRBV20-1
cdr3_aa: CASSGLDRANEKLFF; cdr3_nt: TGTGCCAGTAGTGGATTGGACAGGGCTAATGAAAAACTGTTTTTT; j_call: TRBJ1-4; clone_size: few; d_call: TRBD1; v_call: TRBV19
cdr3_aa: CASSAGTRYGEQFF; cdr3_nt: TGTGCCAGTAGTGCCGGGACTAGGTATGGTGAGCAGTTCTTC; j_call: TRBJ2-1; clone_size: few; d_call: TRBD2; v_call: TRBV19
cdr3_aa: CSARGRGAQSEKLFF; cdr3_nt: TGCAGTGCTAGGGGAAGGGGGGCCCAGTCTGAAAAACTGTTTTTT; j_call: TRBJ1-4; clone_size: -; d_call: -; v_call: TRBV20-1
cdr3_aa: CASELLGGTGELFF; cdr3_nt: TGTGCCAGCGAATTGCTCGGGGGCACCGGGGAGCTGTTTTTT; j_call: TRBJ2-2; clone_size: many; d_call: -; v_call: TRBV27
cdr3_aa: CASSLEPILAGGVRSNQPQHF; cdr3_nt: TGTGCCAGCAGCTTAGAGCCGATCTTGGCAGGGGGAGTCAGGAGCAATCAGCCCCAGCATTTT; j_call: TRBJ1-5; clone_size: -; d_call: TRBD1; v_call: TRBV7-9
cdr3_aa: CASSRTGKRSYEQYF; cdr3_nt: TGTGCCAGCAGCCGAACAGGGAAAAGATCCTACGAGCAGTACTTC; j_call: TRBJ2-7; clone_size: -; d_call: -; v_call: TRBV9
cdr3_aa: CASSLGGAAGFQETQYF; cdr3_nt: TGTGCCAGCAGCCTAGGAGGGGCAGCGGGGTTCCAAGAGACCCAGTACTTC; j_call: TRBJ2-5; clone_size: -; d_call: TRBD2; v_call: TRBV3-1
cdr3_aa: CASSVGLGLSQPQHF; cdr3_nt: TGTGCCAGCAGCGTAGGATTAGGGTTAAGTCAGCCCCAGCATTTT; j_call: TRBJ1-5; clone_size: many; d_call: -; v_call: TRBV9
cdr3_aa: CASGPTGGWTNTGEPFF; cdr3_nt: TGTGCTAGTGGACCTACAGGGGGGTGGACGAACACCGGGGAGCCGTTTTTT; j_call: TRBJ2-2; clone_size: -; d_call: TRBD1; v_call: TRBV12-5
cdr3_aa: CASSLASTTNTEAFF; cdr3_nt: TGTGCCAGCAGCTTAGCATCGACAACGAACACTGAAGCTTTCTTT; j_call: TRBJ1-1; clone_size: many; d_call: -; v_call: TRBV7-3
cdr3_aa: CASSYSRLQGHEQYF; cdr3_nt: TGTGCCAGCAGTTACTCGAGACTACAGGGTCACGAGCAGTACTTC; j_call: TRBJ2-7; clone_size: many; d_call: -; v_call: TRBV6-6
cdr3_aa: CAISAESYGYTF; cdr3_nt: TGTGCCATCAGTGCGGAATCCTATGGCTACACCTTC; j_call: TRBJ1-2; clone_size: many; d_call: -; v_call: TRBV10-3
cdr3_aa: CASSSLAGGLHEQYF; cdr3_nt: TGTGCCAGCAGCTCCCTAGCGGGAGGGTTACACGAGCAGTACTTC; j_call: TRBJ2-7; clone_size: many; d_call: TRBD2; v_call: TRBV7-2
cdr3_aa: CASSLNFGTRPNNEQFF; cdr3_nt: TGTGCCAGCAGCCTTAATTTTGGGACTAGGCCCAACAATGAGCAGTTCTTC; j_call: TRBJ2-1; clone_size: -; d_call: TRBD2; v_call: TRBV3-1
cdr3_aa: CASSTFGGRGLAENNEQFF; cdr3_nt: TGTGCCAGCAGCACGTTTGGGGGGCGGGGACTAGCGGAGAACAATGAGCAGTTCTTC; j_call: TRBJ2-1; clone_size: many; d_call: TRBD2; v_call: TRBV12-3/TRBV12-4
cdr3_aa: CASSLAGRTNTGELFF; cdr3_nt: TGCGCCAGCAGCTTGGCGGGCAGGACGAACACCGGGGAGCTGTTTTTT; j_call: TRBJ2-2; clone_size: few; d_call: -; v_call: TRBV5-1
cdr3_aa: CASRGQGETSGMTDTQYF; cdr3_nt: TGTGCCAGCAGGGGACAGGGGGAGACTAGCGGGATGACAGATACGCAGTATTTT; j_call: TRBJ2-3; clone_size: few; d_call: -; v_call: TRBV7-9
cdr3_aa: CASSPQHYEQYF; cdr3_nt: TGTGCCAGCAGTCCCCAGCACTACGAGCAGTACTTC; j_call: TRBJ2-7; clone_size: many; d_call: -; v_call: TRBV28
cdr3_aa: CASSLYRGWQPQHF; cdr3_nt: TGTGCCAGCAGTCTTTACAGGGGATGGCAGCCCCAGCATTTT; j_call: TRBJ1-5; clone_size: many; d_call: TRBD1; v_call: TRBV28
cdr3_aa: CASSLTSQGFSGRRYEQYF; cdr3_nt: TGTGCCAGCAGCTTAACGTCACAGGGGTTTAGCGGGAGGAGGTACGAGCAGTACTTC; j_call: TRBJ2-7; clone_size: -; d_call: TRBD2; v_call: TRBV7-2
cdr3_aa: CASSSTGFQETQYF; cdr3_nt: TGTGCCAGTAGTTCCACAGGGTTTCAAGAGACCCAGTACTTC; j_call: TRBJ2-5; clone_size: -; d_call: -; v_call: TRBV19
cdr3_aa: CASSLDGGRVDTQYF; cdr3_nt: TGTGCTAGCAGCTTAGACGGCGGGAGAGTAGATACGCAGTATTTT; j_call: TRBJ2-3; clone_size: -; d_call: TRBD2; v_call: TRBV7-7